This entry features one T cell receptor (beta chain) sequence. Its target is not known. This record comes from a study of blood T cells in healthy people across ages. Background on the study: About one barcoded beta molecule per two T cells came from capture by template switching. Findings of the study overall: Samples with more naive T cells showed higher observed beta diversity.

Using a J-beta primer mix together with a sample-barcoded 5' primer, a second PCR was run for about 6 to 12 cycles. Via MiXCR, TCRdb re-called the 5' RACE reads, giving one row per CDR3 protein. The sample has 1.4 million or so distinct CDR3 sequences, approximately 43% seen once. For every donor, a draw yielded ten milliliters of peripheral blood. Every sample yielded at least 6.5 million isolated PBMCs. The germline V gene has CDR1 KGHDR and CDR2 SFDVKD. This CDR3 is built from 16 residues. Trimming pared 8 bases from V and 9 bases from J, leaving 25 bases between. Sequencing was done on a sample of blood. V gene TRBV24-1 combines with J gene TRBJ2-1, with TRBD2 as a possible D gene (5 bases). The sequence came from a woman aged 18-29 years in good health. DNA for the CDR3: TGTGCCACCACGCACCAGCGGACTGGACCAGTCATTGAGCAGTTCTTC. The encoded protein is CATTHQRTGPVIEQFF.